The 29 T cell receptor beta chains reported below all come from one sample, sequenced in a study of T-cell memory formation after mild COVID-19. TCRdb passed the 5' RACE reads through MiXCR, listing each CDR3 protein once. Among some 160,000 distinct CDR3 sequences, approximately 13% were seen once, and the ten largest hold approximately 3.4%. Sequencing was performed on PBMCs or a T cell subset sorted from them (not recorded which). The receptors were sampled from a man between 18 and 35 years old who had mild COVID-19 (a few samples of this study predate the infection). Cell type and time point are not known.

The V call is TRBV5-4, the J call TRBJ2-3, with TRBD1 as a possible D gene (7 bases). The CDR3 totals 17 residues. Trimming shortened V by 0 bases and J by 0 bases, and 14 bases separated the two germline ends. CDR1 and CDR2 from the germline V gene are SGHNT and YYREEE (reference sequence). The CDR3 DNA reads as TGTGCCAGCAGCTTGGGATCAGGGGGGTATAGCACAGATACGCAGTATTTT. It encodes CASSLGSGGYSTDTQYF.

The chain joins TRBV20-1 to TRBJ2-7; no definite D call. CDR1 is DFQATT and CDR2 is SNEGSKA in the germline V gene (reference sequence). Trimming left V 0 bases short and J 6 bases short, with 9 bases between. The length of the CDR3 is 12 residues. The CDR3 protein is CSARDGWGEQYF. For the CDR3, the DNA is TGCAGTGCTAGAGATGGTTGGGGCGAGCAGTACTTC.

This chain uses TRBV7-3 with TRBJ2-1; 10 positions match TRBD2. Germline-derived CDR1 and CDR2 are SGHTA and FQGTGA. With V trimmed by 5 bases and J by 10 bases, 11 bases remained unmatched. CDR3 length equals 15 residues. This chain's CDR3 is CASSPGTSVRGEQFF. CDR3 sequence (DNA): TGTGCCAGCAGCCCCGGGACTAGCGTTCGGGGGGAGCAGTTCTTC.

The chain has TRBV11-2 and TRBJ1-2; 9 bases are a match to TRBD1. The ends lost 1 base at V and 3 bases at J; junction bases unmatched: 6. Per the germline V gene, CDR1 is SGHAT and CDR2 is FQNNGV. This CDR3 has 16 residues. The CDR3 is CASSLGYRGPDYGYTF. CDR3 bases: TGTGCCAGCAGCTTAGGCTACAGGGGGCCTGACTATGGCTACACCTTC.

There are a few counts of this clonotype. J is TRBJ2-5 and V is TRBV15; 8 nucleotides match TRBD2. Germline CDR1 and CDR2: LNHNV and YYDKDF (reference sequence). V was clipped by 5 bases and J by 4 bases; unmatched bases: 9. The CDR3 contains 15 residues. CDR3 loop: CATSGAAGVRETQYF. The CDR3 region has the DNA TGTGCCACCAGCGGCGCAGCGGGGGTTAGAGAGACCCAGTACTTC.

This clonotype was found a few times. The chain combines TRBV28 with TRBJ2-7; D call uncertain. There are 11 residues in the CDR3. With 8 bases removed from V and 2 bases from J, the gap between germline ends came to 7 bases. Germline V CDR1 and CDR2: MDHEN, SYDVKM. The CDR3 coding sequence is TGTGCCAGCGCAGGCGCCTACGAGCAGTACGTC. Translation: CASAGAYEQYV.

V gene TRBV9 combines with J gene TRBJ2-1, with 9 positions matching TRBD2. The CDR3 is made up of 15 amino acids. V lost 3 bases, J lost 8 bases, and 9 bases stayed unmatched. Germline V gene sequence: CDR1 SGDLS, CDR2 YYNGEE. The CDR3 coding sequence is TGTGCCAGCAGCGCCGCGGGGGGGCGTGGGGATGAGCAGTTCTTC. This encodes CASSAAGGRGDEQFF.

The CDR3 DNA reads TGTGCCAGCAGCCTCGAGACAGGGGCTGAGGATGAAAAACTGTTTTTT. It encodes CASSLETGAEDEKLFF. The rearrangement joins TRBV12-3 or TRBV12-4 to TRBJ1-4; 8 bases map to TRBD1. The CDR3 is made up of 16 amino acids. V trimming: 6 bases; J trimming: 6 bases; junction bases outside the gene matches: 12.

This clonotype was seen repeatedly, ten times or more. V is TRBV28 and J is TRBJ2-7; tentatively, D is TRBD1 (5 bases). Germline CDR1 and CDR2: MDHEN and SYDVKM. The V end lost 5 bases, the J end lost 9 bases, and 14 bases lay between the germline ends. CDR3 length equals 12 residues. CDR3 DNA: TGTGCCAGCAGTCACCAAGGGGCATGGCAGTACGTC. Translation: CASSHQGAWQYV.

This clonotype was recorded a few times. The chain couples TRBV20-1 to TRBJ2-7, with 7 positions matching TRBD2. The V segment lost 2 bases and the J segment 2 bases; nucleotides outside the gene matches: 3. The CDR3 is made up of 13 amino acids. Germline assignment: CDR1 DFQATT and CDR2 SNEGSKA (reference sequence). The CDR3 region is CSARTGGTYEQYF. In DNA form, the CDR3 reads TGCAGTGCTAGAACCGGGGGGACCTACGAGCAGTACTTC.

This chain uses TRBV5-1 with TRBJ1-6; no reliable D call. The CDR3 covers 15 residues. Germline V gene data show CDR1 as SGHRS and CDR2 as YFSETQ. V shed 4 bases and J shed 6 bases, with 14 bases lying between them. The DNA for the CDR3 is TGCGCCAGCAGCCTTGAGGACCCCTTTAATTCACCCCTCCACTTT. Protein sequence: CASSLEDPFNSPLHF.

At least ten counts were recorded for this clonotype. The V gene is TRBV10-1, the J gene TRBJ2-5, with D hard to call. The germline gives CDR1 WNHNN, CDR2 SYGVQD (reference sequence). CDR3 size: 10 residues. V dropped 7 bases and J dropped 5 bases, with 5 bases sitting between them. The chain's CDR3 is CASMRETQYF. The CDR3, as DNA: TGCGCCAGCATGAGGGAGACCCAGTACTTC.

This clonotype showed up just a few times. This rearrangement joins TRBV9 to TRBJ1-1; D perhaps matches TRBD1 (5 bases). Trimming removed 3 bases from V and 5 bases from J, with 11 bases in between. The CDR3 spans 13 residues. CDR1 and CDR2 from the germline V gene are SGDLS and YYNGEE. The CDR3 region is CASSAGLFTEAFF. The CDR3 region has the DNA TGTGCCAGCAGCGCAGGGTTGTTTACTGAAGCTTTCTTT.

This sequence joins TRBV7-2 and TRBJ1-2, with a tentative D call TRBD1 (5 bases). In germline, CDR1 is SGHTA, CDR2 FQGNSA. There are 14 residues in the CDR3. The ends were cut back, 3 bases at V and 4 bases at J, with 12 bases in the middle. The CDR3 bases are TGTGCCAGCAGCTTGGACACAACTACCTATGGCTACACCTTC. It specifies CASSLDTTTYGYTF.

The chain couples TRBV7-8 to TRBJ2-1; D remains unclear. The V gene's germline CDR1 is SGHVS and CDR2 FQNEAQ. The CDR3 length is 14 residues. With 5 bases removed from V and 0 bases from J, the gap between germline ends came to 8 bases. Written as DNA, the CDR3 is TGTGCCAGCAGCACAAGAACCTCCTACAATGAGCAGTTCTTC. As protein: CASSTRTSYNEQFF.

This clonotype has only a few counts. The chain carries TRBV7-9 and TRBJ2-7; a possible D gene is TRBD2 (5 bases). Germline assignment: CDR1 SEHNR and CDR2 FQNEAQ (reference sequence). The ends were cut back, 4 bases at V and 6 bases at J, with 22 bases in the middle. The CDR3 runs 16 residues. CDR3 coding DNA: TGTGCCAGCAGCTCACTAGGCTCCTTTGCATCCGGCGAGCAGTACGTC. Its translation is CASSSLGSFASGEQYV.

This clonotype was seen more than once but under ten times. The chain uses TRBV5-6 and TRBJ2-7; TRBD1 aligns across 8 bases. This CDR3 contains 13 residues. J was trimmed by 4 bases and V by 2 bases; bases with no gene match: 2. The germline gives CDR1 SGHDT, CDR2 YYEEEE. The CDR3 DNA is TGTGCCAGCAGCTTATACAGGGGGTACGAGCAGTACGTC. Translation: CASSLYRGYEQYV.

In this sample, this clonotype turned up a few times. This chain connects TRBV5-1 to TRBJ2-1; D is uncertain. The CDR3 runs 14 residues. Per germline, CDR1 SGHRS and CDR2 YFSETQ. Trimming removed 4 bases from V and 2 bases from J, with 10 bases in between. CDR3 sequence: CASSPDRPYNEQFF. For the CDR3, the DNA is TGCGCCAGCAGCCCGGATAGGCCCTACAATGAGCAGTTCTTC. Full variable domain (missing parts from reference TRBV5-1 and TRBJ2-1): KAGVTQTPRYLIKTRGQQVTLSCSPISGHRSVSWYQQTPGQGLQFLFEYFSETQRNKGNFPGRFSGRQFSNSRSEMNVSTLELGDSALYLCASSPDRPYNEQFFGPGTRLTVL.

In its sample, this clonotype was seen a few times. V and J are TRBV4-2 and TRBJ2-1; either TRBD1 or TRBD2 may supply D (5 bases each). This CDR3 contains 14 residues. The germline V and J ends were trimmed by 3 bases and 14 bases, with 20 bases remaining between them. Per germline, CDR1 LGHNA and CDR2 YNFKEQ. DNA of the CDR3: TGTGCCAGCAGCCACCCGAGGGACCAAAACTGGAAGTTCTTC. Protein: CASSHPRDQNWKFF.

The V and J genes are TRBV6-5 and TRBJ2-5; 7 bases match TRBD1. J lost 0 bases, V lost 10 bases, and 11 bases had no gene match. The CDR3 has 15 residues. Germline CDR1 MNHEY, CDR2 SVGAGI. CDR3 loop: CATLKGAGYQETQYF. The CDR3 DNA reads as TGTGCCACACTGAAGGGGGCTGGTTACCAAGAGACCCAGTACTTC.

This clonotype was counted between two and nine times. This chain links TRBV7-4 with TRBJ1-6; weak D call: TRBD1 (5 bases). The V gene's germline CDR1 is SGHVT and CDR2 SQSDAQ. V was clipped by 5 bases and J by 5 bases, with 16 bases between them. The CDR3 is made up of 16 amino acids. This chain's CDR3 is CASSPAGPGDNSPLHF. CDR3 in DNA: TGTGCCAGCAGCCCGGCGGGGCCGGGGGATAATTCACCCCTCCACTTT. Using reference TRBV7-4 and TRBJ1-6 for the parts outside the CDR3, the full variable domain is GAGVSQSPRYKVAKRGRDVALRCDSISGHVTLYWYRQTLGQGSEVLTYSQSDAQRDKSGRPSGRFSAERPERSVSTLKIQRTEQGDSAVYLCASSPAGPGDNSPLHFGNGTRLTVT.

This clonotype was detected a few times. V is TRBV28 and J is TRBJ2-7, with 7 bases aligning to TRBD2. The CDR3 runs 12 residues. V was clipped by 8 bases and J by 0 bases; unmatched bases: 1. The germline V gene has CDR1 MDHEN and CDR2 SYDVKM. The CDR3 region has the DNA TGTGCCAGCGGACTAGGCTCCTACGAGCAGTACGTC. Protein product: CASGLGSYEQYV.

The chain carries TRBV12-3 or TRBV12-4 and TRBJ1-6; D is perhaps TRBD1 (5 bases). The CDR3 is made up of 16 amino acids. Trimming stripped 2 bases from V and 4 bases from J, with 12 bases between. CDR3 coding DNA: TGTGCCAGCAGTTTAATCGAGGGGTATTATAATTCACCCCTCCACTTT. Translation gives CASSLIEGYYNSPLHF.

The chain couples TRBV20-1 to TRBJ2-3, with a possible D match to TRBD2 (6 bases). CDR3 length equals 16 residues. CDR1 and CDR2 (germline): DFQATT, SNEGSKA (reference sequence). V lost 5 bases and J 0 bases, leaving 18 bases between the germline ends. CDR3 DNA sequence: TGCAGTGCTCCACCACCCCGGGGGACTAGCACAGATACGCAGTATTTT. Its protein product is CSAPPPRGTSTDTQYF.

This clonotype was seen only a few times. CDR3 coding DNA: TGTGCCAGCAGCGCAGCGGGAGGCGAAAAACTGTTTTTT. It codes for CASSAAGGEKLFF. The chain recombines TRBV7-9 with TRBJ1-4; D gene ambiguous. The V gene lost 5 bases and the J gene lost 8 bases, with 12 bases spanning the gap. This CDR3 is 13 amino acids long. Germline CDR1 SEHNR, CDR2 FQNEAQ (reference sequence).

The gene calls are TRBV7-2 and TRBJ2-3; TRBD2 matches at 11 bases. The trim removed 1 base at V and 1 base at J, leaving 4 bases unmatched. The CDR3 consists of 17 residues. Germline CDR1 and CDR2: SGHTA and FQGNSA. The CDR3 protein is CASSLGVSGGGTDTQYF. The DNA for the CDR3 is TGTGCCAGCAGCTTAGGTGTTAGCGGGGGGGGCACAGATACGCAGTATTTT.

The rearrangement links TRBV6-5 to TRBJ1-1; 8 bases line up with TRBD1. Looked up from germline, CDR1 is MNHEY and CDR2 is SVGAGI. With V trimmed by 6 bases and J by 3 bases, 9 bases remained unmatched. The CDR3 consists of 15 residues. This CDR3 is CASREQGGGDTEAFF. CDR3 nucleotide sequence: TGTGCCAGCAGAGAACAGGGGGGGGGCGACACTGAAGCTTTCTTT.

This clonotype has more than one count but fewer than ten. The rearrangement links TRBV6-5 to TRBJ1-1; the match to TRBD1 covers 8 bases. The CDR3 is made up of 14 amino acids. J gave up 8 bases and V 4 bases, and 9 bases lay outside the gene matches. CDR1 and CDR2 (germline): MNHEY, SVGAGI. CDR3 nucleotide sequence: TGTGCCAGCAGTTTAGGAGGGACAGGTATCGAAGCTTTCTTT. Translation: CASSLGGTGIEAFF.

This clonotype appeared many times. J is TRBJ2-2 and V is TRBV11-1, with D perhaps TRBD1 (5 bases). This CDR3 has 17 residues. V shed 5 bases and J shed 4 bases, with 20 bases lying between them. Germline V gene lookup returns CDR1 SGHAT and CDR2 FQDESV (reference sequence). The CDR3 DNA reads TGTGCCAGCAGCCGACCCCCAGGGAATGGTCTCACCGGGGAGCTGTTTTTT. Its translation: CASSRPPGNGLTGELFF. Looking up the rest from reference TRBV11-1 and TRBJ2-2 gives the full variable domain: EAEVAQSPRYKITEKSQAVAFWCDPISGHATLYWYRQILGQGPELLVQFQDESVVDDSQLPKDRFSAERLKGVDSTLKIQPAELGDSAMYLCASSRPPGNGLTGELFFGEGSRLTVL.